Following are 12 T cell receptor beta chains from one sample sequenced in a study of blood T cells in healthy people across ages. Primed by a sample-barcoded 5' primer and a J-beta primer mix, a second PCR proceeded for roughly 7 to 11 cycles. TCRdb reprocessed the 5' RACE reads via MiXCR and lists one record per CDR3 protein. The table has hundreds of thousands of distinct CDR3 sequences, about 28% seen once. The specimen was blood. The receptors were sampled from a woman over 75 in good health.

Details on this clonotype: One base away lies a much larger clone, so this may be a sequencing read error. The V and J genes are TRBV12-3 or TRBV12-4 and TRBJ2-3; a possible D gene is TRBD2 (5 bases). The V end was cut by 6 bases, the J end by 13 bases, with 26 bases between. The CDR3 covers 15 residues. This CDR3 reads CASRGLGVRTDAEYF. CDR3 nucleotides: TGTGCCAGCAGAGGCCTCGGGGTTCGCACAGATGCGGAGTATTTT.

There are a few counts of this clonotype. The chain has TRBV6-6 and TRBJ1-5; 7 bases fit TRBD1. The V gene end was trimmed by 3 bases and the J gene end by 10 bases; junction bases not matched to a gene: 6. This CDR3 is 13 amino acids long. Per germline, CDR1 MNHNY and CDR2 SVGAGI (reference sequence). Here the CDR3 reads CASSYTGDPPQHF. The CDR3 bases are TGTGCCAGCAGTTATACAGGGGACCCTCCCCAGCATTTT.

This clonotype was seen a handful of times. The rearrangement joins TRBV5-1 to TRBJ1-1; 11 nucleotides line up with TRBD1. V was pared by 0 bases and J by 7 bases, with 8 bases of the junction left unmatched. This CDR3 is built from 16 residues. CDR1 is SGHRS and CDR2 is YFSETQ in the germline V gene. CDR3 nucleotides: TGCGCCAGCAGCTTGGCCCTCCCGGGACAGGGGGGTGAAGCTTTCTTT. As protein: CASSLALPGQGGEAFF.

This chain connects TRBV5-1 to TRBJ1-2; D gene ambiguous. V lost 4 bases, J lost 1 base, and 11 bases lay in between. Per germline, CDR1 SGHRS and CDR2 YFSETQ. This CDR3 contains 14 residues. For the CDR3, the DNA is TGCGCCAGCAGCGATAAGCCCCATAACTATGGCTACACCTTC. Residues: CASSDKPHNYGYTF.

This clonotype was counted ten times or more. CDR3 sequence (DNA): TGTGCCAGCAGCCCAATCAGGGGCCGGGCAGAGACCCAGTACTTC. Amino acids: CASSPIRGRAETQYF. The chain carries TRBV7-6 and TRBJ2-5; the D gene is possibly TRBD1 (6 bases). Per germline, CDR1 SGHVS and CDR2 FNYEAQ. V was pared by 5 bases and J by 4 bases, with 17 bases between. The CDR3 length is 15 residues.

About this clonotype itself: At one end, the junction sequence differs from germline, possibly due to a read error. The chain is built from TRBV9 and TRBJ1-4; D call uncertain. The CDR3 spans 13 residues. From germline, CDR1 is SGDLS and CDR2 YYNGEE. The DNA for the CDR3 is TGTGCCAGCAGCGCTGACCTTAATAAAAAACTGTTTTTT. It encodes CASSADLNKKLFF.

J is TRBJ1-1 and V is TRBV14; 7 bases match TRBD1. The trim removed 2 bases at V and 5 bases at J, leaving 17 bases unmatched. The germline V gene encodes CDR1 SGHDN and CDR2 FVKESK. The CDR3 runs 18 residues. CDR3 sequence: CASSQQAGGLRRRTEAFF. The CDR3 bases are TGTGCCAGCAGCCAACAAGCAGGGGGACTCAGGAGGAGGACTGAAGCTTTCTTT. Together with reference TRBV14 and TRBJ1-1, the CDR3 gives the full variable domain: EAGVTQFPSHSVIEKGQTVTLRCDPISGHDNLYWYRRVMGKEIKFLLHFVKESKQDESGMPNNRFLAERTGGTYSTLKVQPAELEDSGVYFCASSQQAGGLRRRTEAFFGQGTRLTVV.

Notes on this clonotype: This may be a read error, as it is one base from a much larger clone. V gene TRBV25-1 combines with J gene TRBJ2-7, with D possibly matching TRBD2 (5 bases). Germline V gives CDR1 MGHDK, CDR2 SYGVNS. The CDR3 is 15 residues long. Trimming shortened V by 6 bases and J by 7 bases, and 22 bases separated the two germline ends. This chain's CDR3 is CASSRSALTYNEQYF. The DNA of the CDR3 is TGTGCCAGCAGCCGTAGCGCTCTAACCTACAATGAGCAGTACTTC.

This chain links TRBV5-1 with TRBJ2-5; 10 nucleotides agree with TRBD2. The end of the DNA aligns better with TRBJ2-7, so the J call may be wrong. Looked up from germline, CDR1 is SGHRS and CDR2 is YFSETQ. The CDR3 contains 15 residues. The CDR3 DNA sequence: TGCGCCAGCAGCTCTGTAGCGGGGGGTCGTTGCGAGCAGTACTTC. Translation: CASSSVAGGRCEQYF.

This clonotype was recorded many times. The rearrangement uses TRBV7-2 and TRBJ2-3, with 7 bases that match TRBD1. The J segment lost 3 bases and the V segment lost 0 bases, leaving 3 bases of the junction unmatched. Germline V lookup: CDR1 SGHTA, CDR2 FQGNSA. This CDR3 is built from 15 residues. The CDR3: CASSLAPQGTDTQYF. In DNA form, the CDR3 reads TGTGCCAGCAGCTTAGCCCCACAGGGGACAGATACGCAGTATTTT.

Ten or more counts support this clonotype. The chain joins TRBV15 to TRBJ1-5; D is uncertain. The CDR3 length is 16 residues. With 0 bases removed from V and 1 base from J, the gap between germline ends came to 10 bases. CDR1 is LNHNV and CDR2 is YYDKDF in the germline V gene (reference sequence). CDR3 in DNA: TGTGCCACCAGCAGAGATAGGCCTCTGAGCAATCAGCCCCAGCATTTT. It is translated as CATSRDRPLSNQPQHF. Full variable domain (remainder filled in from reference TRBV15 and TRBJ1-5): DAMVIQNPRYQVTQFGKPVTLSCSQTLNHNVMYWYQQKSSQAPKLLFHYYDKDFNNEADTPDNFQSRRPNTSFCFLDIRSPGLGDTAMYLCATSRDRPLSNQPQHFGDGTRLSIL.

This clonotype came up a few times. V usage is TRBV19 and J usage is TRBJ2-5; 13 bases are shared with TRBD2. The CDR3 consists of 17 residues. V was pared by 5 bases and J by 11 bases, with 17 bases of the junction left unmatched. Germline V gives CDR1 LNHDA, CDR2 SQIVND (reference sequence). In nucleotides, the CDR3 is TGTGCCAGTAGTCTTCGACTAGCGGGGGGCCGACACAATGAGCAGTACTTC. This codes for CASSLRLAGGRHNEQYF.